The 25 T cell receptor beta chains below were found in one sample sequenced in a study of T cell repertoires in cytomegalovirus infection (dated by TCRdb to the late 2010s). TCRdb names Illumina HiSeq 1500 as the instrument used. TCRdb reprocessed the public reads (quality trimming at Q25 with fastp, clone calling with MiXCR) and kept in-frame beta chains. Here each entry gathers all rows of one CDR3 protein and keeps the most common genes and DNA. A total of hundreds of thousands of distinct CDR3 sequences appear in this sample, more than 8% of them only once. The ten largest clonotypes hold roughly 4% of the sample. The sample was PBMCs. These receptors all stem from a human donor in good health (CMV status not recorded). Some clones in this sample may be carry-over from other donors' samples.

This clonotype was seen more than once but under ten times. The chain uses TRBV12-3 or TRBV12-4 and TRBJ2-6; D is undetermined. Trimming pared 6 bases from V and 0 bases from J, leaving 9 bases between. The CDR3 is 15 residues long. In DNA, the CDR3 is TGTGCCAGCAGCCGCCAAGCCTCTGGGGCCAACGTCCTGACTTTC. Translation: CASSRQASGANVLTF.

This chain uses TRBV24-1 with TRBJ2-1, with TRBD2 matching 8 bases. CDR1 and CDR2 (germline): KGHDR, SFDVKD. Losses at the gene ends were 1 base for V and 4 bases for J; bases not matched to a gene: 11. CDR3 length: 18 amino acids. The CDR3 loop reads CATSDFSHPGGPYNEQFF. In DNA form, the CDR3 reads TGTGCCACCAGTGATTTTTCCCATCCGGGAGGGCCGTACAATGAGCAGTTCTTC.

V gene TRBV7-2 combines with J gene TRBJ1-1; D unclear. CDR3 length: 14 residues. Trimming removed 2 bases from V and 4 bases from J, with 11 bases in between. CDR1 and CDR2 (germline): SGHTA, FQGNSA. The CDR3 loop reads CASSLLPGITEAFF. The CDR3 nucleotides read TGTGCCAGCAGCTTACTCCCGGGGATCACTGAAGCTTTCTTT.

This clonotype was observed at least ten times. This rearrangement joins TRBV7-2 to TRBJ2-1, with 12 bases lining up with TRBD2. J was trimmed by 5 bases and V by 5 bases; bases with no gene match: 10. Germline CDR1 is SGHTA and CDR2 is FQGNSA. The CDR3 totals 17 residues. The CDR3 spells CASSRTSGTHYDNEQFF. The CDR3 bases are TGTGCCAGCAGCCGGACTAGCGGGACCCATTATGACAATGAGCAGTTCTTC.

In this sample, this clonotype turned up many times. V usage is TRBV4-2 and J usage is TRBJ1-6; no firm D call. The CDR3 has 19 amino acids. Trimming left V 3 bases short and J 0 bases short, with 18 bases between. The germline V gene has CDR1 LGHNA and CDR2 YNFKEQ. CDR3 protein: CASSQILALSSSYNSPLHF. CDR3 DNA: TGTGCCAGCAGCCAGATCCTGGCCCTCTCGAGCTCCTATAATTCACCCCTCCACTTT.

This clonotype was detected ten times or more. The chain uses TRBV12-3 or TRBV12-4 and TRBJ2-2; D is unresolved. CDR3 size: 12 residues. Deletions cut 11 bases from V and 5 bases from J, with 12 bases between. The CDR3 DNA is TGTGCCGCCCCAAGGCGAACCGGGGAGCTGTTTTTT. Its translation is CAAPRRTGELFF.

Many counts were recorded for this clonotype. The rearrangement links TRBV5-1 to TRBJ2-7; 11 bases map to TRBD2. The CDR3 totals 17 residues. Germline CDR1 and CDR2: SGHRS and YFSETQ. V was clipped by 0 bases and J by 2 bases; unmatched bases: 7. The CDR3 nucleotides read TGCGCCAGCAGCTTGGTCCCGGGACTAGCGGCTACCTACGAGCAGTACTTC. Amino acid sequence: CASSLVPGLAATYEQYF. The variable domain in full, with the rest retrieved from reference TRBV5-1 and TRBJ2-7, is KAGVTQTPRYLIKTRGQQVTLSCSPISGHRSVSWYQQTPGQGLQFLFEYFSETQRNKGNFPGRFSGRQFSNSRSEMNVSTLELGDSALYLCASSLVPGLAATYEQYFGPGTRLTVT.

This clonotype came up many times. This chain connects TRBV6-5 to TRBJ2-1, with D perhaps matching TRBD1 (6 bases). Germline V gene data show CDR1 as MNHEY and CDR2 as SVGAGI. The CDR3 covers 17 residues. Trimming took off 0 bases at V and 0 bases at J, with 12 bases between the two ends. The DNA of the CDR3 is TGTGCCAGCAGTTACTCCCCGACAGGTCGCTCCTACAATGAGCAGTTCTTC. Amino acid sequence: CASSYSPTGRSYNEQFF.

V is TRBV29-1 and J is TRBJ2-3; the D gene could be TRBD1 or TRBD2 (5 bases each). Germline V gene data show CDR1 as SQVTM and CDR2 as ANQGSEA. CDR3 size: 14 residues. V lost 2 bases and J lost 5, with 14 bases in between. CDR3 DNA: TGCAGCGTTGAAAGGGGCGGGTGGGGAGATACGCAGTATTTT. This codes for CSVERGGWGDTQYF.

The rearrangement joins TRBV28 to TRBJ1-5; 9 nucleotides line up with TRBD1. V dropped 4 bases and J dropped 5; count of bases not matched to a gene: 0. There are 13 residues in the CDR3. Germline CDR1 MDHEN, CDR2 SYDVKM. For the CDR3, the DNA is TGTGCCAGCAGTTGGGACAGGGATCAGCCCCAGCATTTT. Translation gives CASSWDRDQPQHF.

The rearrangement links TRBV18 to TRBJ1-5; tentatively, D is TRBD1 (5 bases). Germline-derived CDR1 and CDR2 are KGHSH and LQKENI. This CDR3 is built from 14 residues. The V end was cut by 6 bases, the J end by 0 bases, with 9 bases between. CDR3 amino acids: CASSSTDSNQPQHF. The CDR3 region has the DNA TGTGCCAGCTCGTCGACAGATAGCAATCAGCCCCAGCATTTT.

This clonotype was recorded many times. V is TRBV15 and J is TRBJ2-7; 9 bases are a match to TRBD2. The CDR3 covers 16 residues. The trim removed 1 base at V and 0 bases at J, leaving 4 bases unmatched. The V gene's germline CDR1 is LNHNV and CDR2 YYDKDF (reference sequence). CDR3 nucleotides: TGTGCCACCAGCAGAGTCGCGGGACTAGCCTCCTACGAGCAGTACTTC. Translating it yields CATSRVAGLASYEQYF.

CDR3 protein: CASSGSGSLAGANVLTF. In DNA form, the CDR3 reads TGTGCCAGCAGCGGTAGCGGGAGTTTGGCTGGGGCCAACGTCCTGACTTTC. The chain has TRBV9 and TRBJ2-6; TRBD2 matches 9 bases. This CDR3 contains 17 residues. The V gene's germline CDR1 is SGDLS and CDR2 YYNGEE. Losses at the gene ends were 3 bases for V and 2 bases for J; bases not matched to a gene: 6.

This chain uses TRBV7-6 with TRBJ1-4, with a possible D match to TRBD1 (5 bases). V was cut by 4 bases and J by 11 bases, with 14 bases left in between. This CDR3 region has 13 residues. Germline CDR1 is SGHVS and CDR2 is FNYEAQ. The CDR3 sequence is CASSSFREGKLFF. The CDR3 nucleotides are TGTGCCAGCAGCTCATTCAGGGAAGGGAAACTGTTTTTT.

The V and J genes are TRBV14 and TRBJ1-2; D ambiguous. CDR1 SGHDN and CDR2 FVKESK come from the germline V gene. The V gene lost 4 bases and the J gene lost 1 base, with 10 bases spanning the gap. The CDR3 is made up of 14 amino acids. This chain's CDR3 is CASSPWEGNYGYTF. In nucleotides, the CDR3 is TGTGCCAGCAGCCCGTGGGAGGGTAACTATGGCTACACCTTC.

The sample holds many counts of this clonotype. The chain couples TRBV28 to TRBJ2-1, with 8 bases identical to TRBD2. The CDR3 covers 16 residues. CDR1 and CDR2 (germline): MDHEN, SYDVKM. The J segment lost 4 bases and the V segment lost 3 bases, leaving 8 bases of the junction unmatched. CDR3 sequence: CASSLVSGGRYNEQFF. CDR3 bases: TGTGCCAGCAGTTTGGTATCGGGCGGGAGGTACAATGAGCAGTTCTTC. Filled out from reference TRBV28 and TRBJ2-1, the complete variable domain reads DVKVTQSSRYLVKRTGEKVFLECVQDMDHENMFWYRQDPGLGLRLIYFSYDVKMKEKGDIPEGYSVSREKKERFSLILESASTNQTSMYLCASSLVSGGRYNEQFFGPGTRLTVL.

This clonotype showed up many times. The chain combines TRBV7-3 with TRBJ2-3; 7 bases line up with TRBD2. There are 15 residues in the CDR3. With 6 bases clipped from V and 4 bases from J, the junction kept 10 bases outside the gene matches. The germline CDR1 and CDR2 sequences are SGHTA and FQGTGA. The CDR3 DNA reads as TGTGCCAGCAGTCCTACTAGCGAGAGATCAGATACGCAGTATTTT. Its translation is CASSPTSERSDTQYF.

A word on this clonotype: Being one base from a much bigger clone, this may be a read error. The gene calls are TRBV27 and TRBJ2-7; D is tentatively TRBD1 or TRBD2 (5 bases each). This CDR3 is 16 amino acids long. Looked up from germline, CDR1 is MNHEY and CDR2 is SMNVEV (reference sequence). The CDR3 nucleotides are TGTGCCAGCAGTTCGGGACCCTTGCTGTCATCCTCCGAGCAGCACTTC. Translated, it gives CASSSGPLLSSSEQHF.

The V gene is TRBV28, the J gene TRBJ2-7; 13 bases line up with TRBD2. The CDR3 has 16 amino acids. Per germline, CDR1 MDHEN and CDR2 SYDVKM. The V segment lost 5 bases and the J segment 2 bases; nucleotides outside the gene matches: 6. The CDR3 coding sequence is TGTGCCAGCAGTCCCTCAACTAGCGGGAGGGCCTACGAGCAGTACTTC. This codes for CASSPSTSGRAYEQYF.

Comment on this clonotype: A read error may be the cause here, since a much bigger clone is one base away. The chain couples TRBV28 to TRBJ2-5, with TRBD2 identical over 7 bases. The CDR3 is 17 amino acids. Per germline, CDR1 MDHEN and CDR2 SYDVKM. Trimming removed 5 bases from V and 9 bases from J; junction bases left unmatched: 21. In DNA form, the CDR3 reads TGTGCCAGCAGTCCGGCCCCAGGTCATGGTGGGGGGGAGGCCCAGTACTTC. It is translated as CASSPAPGHGGGEAQYF.

This CDR3 reads CSAGGLAGGPDTQYF. As DNA, the CDR3 is TGCAGTGCTGGGGGACTAGCGGGGGGGCCAGATACGCAGTATTTT. The rearrangement links TRBV20-1 to TRBJ2-3; 16 positions match TRBD2. V shed 5 bases, J shed 4 bases, and the junction held 3 bases outside the gene matches. This CDR3 region has 15 residues. Germline-derived CDR1 and CDR2 are DFQATT and SNEGSKA (reference sequence).

This clonotype came up a few times. This rearrangement joins TRBV14 to TRBJ2-7; D is uncertain. The length of the CDR3 is 13 residues. Deletions cut 1 base from V and 6 bases from J, with 10 bases between. Germline CDR1 SGHDN, CDR2 FVKESK. The CDR3 spells CASSQALSGEQYF. The CDR3 DNA follows: TGTGCCAGCAGCCAAGCCCTATCCGGCGAGCAGTACTTC.

This clonotype has at least ten counts. CDR3 sequence (DNA): TGTGCCAGCAGCCCAGCCCGGAACCGAGGGAGCAATCAGCCCCAGCATTTT. This encodes CASSPARNRGSNQPQHF. The chain is built from TRBV7-8 and TRBJ1-5; D unclear. Germline V lookup: CDR1 SGHVS, CDR2 FQNEAQ. V gave up 5 bases and J gave up 1 base, with 18 bases separating them. The CDR3 is 17 amino acids.

Many counts were recorded for this clonotype. V is TRBV27 and J is TRBJ2-7, with 7 nucleotides matching TRBD1. The CDR3 length is 15 residues. V was pared by 5 bases and J by 3 bases, with 10 bases of the junction left unmatched. Germline CDR1 MNHEY, CDR2 SMNVEV (reference sequence). The CDR3 region has the DNA TGTGCCAGCAGTCCCTCGGGACAGTACCTCTACGAGCAGTACTTC. This encodes CASSPSGQYLYEQYF.

This clonotype was picked up many times. This chain links TRBV7-2 with TRBJ2-6; D might be TRBD2 (6 bases). There are 17 residues in the CDR3. Germline CDR1 and CDR2: SGHTA and FQGNSA. Trimming left V 1 base short and J 2 bases short, with 12 bases between. CDR3: CASSLGAGLTGANVLTF. In DNA form, the CDR3 reads TGTGCCAGCAGCTTAGGGGCGGGGTTGACTGGGGCCAACGTCCTGACTTTC.